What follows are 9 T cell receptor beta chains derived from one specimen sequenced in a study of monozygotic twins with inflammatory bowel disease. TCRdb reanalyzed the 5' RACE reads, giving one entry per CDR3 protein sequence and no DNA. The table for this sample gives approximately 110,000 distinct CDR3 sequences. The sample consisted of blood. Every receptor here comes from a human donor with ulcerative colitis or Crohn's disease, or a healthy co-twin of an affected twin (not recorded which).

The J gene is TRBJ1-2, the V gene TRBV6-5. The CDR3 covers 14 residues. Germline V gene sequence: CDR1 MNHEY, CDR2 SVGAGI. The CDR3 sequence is CASSYDQRTYGYTF.

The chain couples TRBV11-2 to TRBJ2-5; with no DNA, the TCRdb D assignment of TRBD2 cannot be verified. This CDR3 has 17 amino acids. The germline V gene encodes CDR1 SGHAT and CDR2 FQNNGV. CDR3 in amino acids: CASSHRLAGGHQETQYF.

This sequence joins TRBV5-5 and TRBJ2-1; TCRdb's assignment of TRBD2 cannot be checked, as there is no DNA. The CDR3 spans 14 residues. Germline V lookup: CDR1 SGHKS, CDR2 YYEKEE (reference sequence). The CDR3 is CASSLVTTMNEQFF.

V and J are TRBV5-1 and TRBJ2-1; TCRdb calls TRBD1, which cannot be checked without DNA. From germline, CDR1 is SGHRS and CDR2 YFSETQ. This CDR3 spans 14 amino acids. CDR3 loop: CASSRGQAYNEQFF.

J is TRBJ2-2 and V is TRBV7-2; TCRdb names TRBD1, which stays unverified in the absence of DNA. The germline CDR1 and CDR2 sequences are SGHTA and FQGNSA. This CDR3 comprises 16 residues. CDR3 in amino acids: CASSLVGGLVTGELFF.

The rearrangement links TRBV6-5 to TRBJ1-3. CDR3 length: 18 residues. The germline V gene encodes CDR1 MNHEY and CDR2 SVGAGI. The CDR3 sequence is CASSYTGLAGSSGNTIYF.

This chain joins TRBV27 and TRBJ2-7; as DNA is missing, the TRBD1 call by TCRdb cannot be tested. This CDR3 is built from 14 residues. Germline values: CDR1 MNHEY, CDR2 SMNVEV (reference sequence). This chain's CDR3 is CASSPLRDAYEQYF.

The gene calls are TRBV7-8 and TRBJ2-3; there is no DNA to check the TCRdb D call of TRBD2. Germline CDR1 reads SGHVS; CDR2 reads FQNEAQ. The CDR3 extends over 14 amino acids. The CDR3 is CASSSGLNTDTQYF. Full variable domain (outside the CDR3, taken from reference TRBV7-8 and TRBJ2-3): GAGVSQSPRYKVAKRGQDVALRCDPISGHVSLFWYQQALGQGPEFLTYFQNEAQLDKSGLPSDRFFAERPEGSVSTLKIQRTQQEDSAVYLCASSSGLNTDTQYFGPGTRLTVL.

CDR3 protein: CSARLRGSTEAFF. The rearrangement links TRBV20-1 to TRBJ1-1; TCRdb outputs TRBD1, but without DNA this stays unchecked. This CDR3 region has 13 residues. CDR1 and CDR2 (germline): DFQATT, SNEGSKA (reference sequence).